This is a list of T cell receptor beta chains from one sample in a study of T cell changes during pregnancy in multiple sclerosis. Only in-frame clones appear in the TCRdb table, and some are missing; sequencing was by immunoSEQ multiplex PCR. The sample has under 85,000 clones, around nine tenths seen once. The source material was CD4+ T cells from peripheral blood mononuclear cells, sampled in the second trimester of pregnancy. These receptors all come from a female donor with multiple sclerosis, enrolled in a pregnancy study. CDR3s include the opening cysteine and the closing phenylalanine or tryptophan.

v_call cdr3_aa
TRBV9 CASSVAVYNEQFF
TRBV6-5 CASSRQGISNQPQHF
TRBV7-3 CASSLTRVTYNEQFF
TRBV7-6 CASSPGQGVFNEQFF
TRBV28 CASSLSGANVLTF
TRBV4-1 CASSQEYPQDRGREQYF
TRBV9 CASSVDGGVNTGELFF
TRBV11-3 CASSLSTGQAYEQYF
TRBV28 CASRYRDYNEQFF
TRBV27 CASSSITGGSGLANYGYTF
TRBV6-5 CASSYGAQRITQYF
TRBV12-5 CASGTSGIDTQYF
TRBV5-1 CASSLMGGSYEQYF
TRBV9 CASSVSSGLRYNEQFF
TRBV7-7 CASKAGLNTGELFF
TRBV6-1 CASSPGQGTRDTQYF
TRBV18 CASSPSTGDSTNEKLFF
TRBV7-9 CASSLGTAHSNQPQHF
TRBV19 CASRTAGSYNSPLHF
TRBV19 CASSIRQRSSYEQYF
TRBV28 CASTNPGTSVTYEQYF
TRBV2 CASYILGLTYEQYF
TRBV4-1 CASSQPLVAGNTIYF
TRBV6-5 CASSPITGDYGYTF
TRBV7-8 CASSSNAGLQETQYF
TRBV7-2 CASSLDVARNEQYF
TRBV2 CASSVGGSGNTIYF
TRBV2 CARGGPNYGYTF
TRBV7-2 CASSFWTGADSPLHF
TRBV4-2 CASSPRDGRVETDTQYF
TRBV7-3 CASSDGRGFGAFF
TRBV25-1 CASRPGREDTQYF
TRBV7-9 CASSIREDNEKLFF
TRBV2 CASKGGNYGYTF
TRBV2 CASSEASSGNTIYF
TRBV5-1 CASSLGDRGSAGELFF
TRBV4-1 CASSQGRQGGLSNEQFF
TRBV5-6 CASSLVASLPYEQYF
TRBV28 CASKSGTGELFF
TRBV18 CASSGQGMNTEAFF
TRBV29-1 CSVGTDTEAFF
TRBV5-6 CASSPTAHNYNGYTF
TRBV2 CASSEQQGVYGYTF
TRBV18 CASSPRSGLAAETQYF
TRBV4-1 CASSQETLAGVQTQYF
TRBV7-9 CASSLGDRDGKLFF
TRBV6-6 CASSPRTSGGADTQYF
TRBV5-1 CASSLVSGTRTGELFF
TRBV7-2 CASSSLDRGYEQYF
TRBV9 CASSEERVSYNEQFF
TRBV28 CASSLLGQPYF
TRBV9 CASRGGGNEQFF
TRBV29-1 CSVEQGNLYEQYF
TRBV5-1 CASSFGTSGAQETQYF
TRBV9 CASSPRTGGLYEQYF
TRBV11-2 CASSSLSGPYYNEQFF
TRBV6-1 CASRDRANYGYTF
TRBV7-3 CASSLQGDNTEAFF
TRBV7-9 CASSSYSLAGGRGDTQYF